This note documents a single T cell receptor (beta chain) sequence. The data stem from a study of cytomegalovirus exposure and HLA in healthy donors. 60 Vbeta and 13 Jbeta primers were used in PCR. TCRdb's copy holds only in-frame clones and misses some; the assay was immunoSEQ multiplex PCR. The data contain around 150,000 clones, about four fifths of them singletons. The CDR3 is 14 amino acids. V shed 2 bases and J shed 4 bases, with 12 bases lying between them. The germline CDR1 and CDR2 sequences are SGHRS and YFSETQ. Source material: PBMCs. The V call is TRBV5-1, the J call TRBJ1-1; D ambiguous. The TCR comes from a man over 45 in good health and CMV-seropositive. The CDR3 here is CASSLRPSGTEAFF. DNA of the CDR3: TGCGCCAGCAGCTTACGGCCTTCGGGCACTGAAGCTTTCTTT.